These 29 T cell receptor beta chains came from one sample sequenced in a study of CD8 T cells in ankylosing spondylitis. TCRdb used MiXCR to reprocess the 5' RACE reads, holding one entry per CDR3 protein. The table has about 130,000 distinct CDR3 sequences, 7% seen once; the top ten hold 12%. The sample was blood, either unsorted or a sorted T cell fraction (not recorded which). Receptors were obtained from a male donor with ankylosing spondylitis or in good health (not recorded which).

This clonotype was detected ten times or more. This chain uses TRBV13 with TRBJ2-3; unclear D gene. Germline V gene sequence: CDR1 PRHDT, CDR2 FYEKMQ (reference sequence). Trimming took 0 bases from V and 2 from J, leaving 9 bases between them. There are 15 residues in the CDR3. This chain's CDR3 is CASSLGLWATDTQYF. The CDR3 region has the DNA TGTGCCAGCAGCTTAGGCCTGTGGGCCACAGATACGCAGTATTTT. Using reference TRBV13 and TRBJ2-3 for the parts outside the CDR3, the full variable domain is AAGVIQSPRHLIKEKRETATLKCYPIPRHDTVYWYQQGPGQDPQFLISFYEKMQSDKGSIPDRFSAQQFSDYHSELNMSSLELGDSALYFCASSLGLWATDTQYFGPGTRLTVL.

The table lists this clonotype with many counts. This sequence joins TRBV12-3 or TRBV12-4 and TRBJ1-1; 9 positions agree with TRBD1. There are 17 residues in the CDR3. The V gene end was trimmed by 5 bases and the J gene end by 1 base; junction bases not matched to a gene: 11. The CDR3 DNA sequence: TGTGCCAGCAGTCTCTTAGGACAGGGGCGGACGAACACTGAAGCTTTCTTT. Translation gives CASSLLGQGRTNTEAFF.

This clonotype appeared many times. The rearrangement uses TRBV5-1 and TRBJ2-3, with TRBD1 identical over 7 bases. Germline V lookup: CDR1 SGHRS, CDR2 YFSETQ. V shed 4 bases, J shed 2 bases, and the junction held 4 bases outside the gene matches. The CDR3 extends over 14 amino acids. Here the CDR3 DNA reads TGCGCCAGCAGCCTGACAGGGTCCACAGATACGCAGTATTTT. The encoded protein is CASSLTGSTDTQYF.

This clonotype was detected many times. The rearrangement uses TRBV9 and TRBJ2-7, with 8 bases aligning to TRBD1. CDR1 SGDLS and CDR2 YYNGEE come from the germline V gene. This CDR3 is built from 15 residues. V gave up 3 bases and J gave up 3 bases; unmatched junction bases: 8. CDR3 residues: CASSAPGQAIYEQYF. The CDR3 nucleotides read TGTGCCAGCAGCGCGCCGGGACAGGCGATCTACGAGCAGTACTTC.

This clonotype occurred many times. CDR3 sequence reads: CSATKNNEQFF. The CDR3 DNA is TGCAGTGCTACGAAGAACAATGAGCAGTTCTTC. The chain employs TRBV20-1 and TRBJ2-1; D remains unclear. Looked up from germline, CDR1 is DFQATT and CDR2 is SNEGSKA (reference sequence). V was shortened by 4 bases and J by 5 bases, with 6 bases between the two germline ends. This CDR3 comprises 11 residues.

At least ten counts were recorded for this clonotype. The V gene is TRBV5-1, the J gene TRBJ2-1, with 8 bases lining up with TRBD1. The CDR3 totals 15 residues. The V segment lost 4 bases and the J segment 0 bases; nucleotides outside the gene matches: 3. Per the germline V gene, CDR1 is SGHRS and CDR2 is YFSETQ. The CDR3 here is CASSLGQVSYNEQFF. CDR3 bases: TGCGCCAGCAGCCTGGGACAGGTCTCCTACAATGAGCAGTTCTTC.

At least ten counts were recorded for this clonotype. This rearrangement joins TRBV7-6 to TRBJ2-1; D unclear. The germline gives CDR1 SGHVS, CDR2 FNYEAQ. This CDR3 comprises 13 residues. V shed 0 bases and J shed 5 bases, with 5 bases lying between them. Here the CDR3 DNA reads TGTGCCAGCAGCTTAGCAGAAAACAATGAGCAGTTCTTC. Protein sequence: CASSLAENNEQFF.

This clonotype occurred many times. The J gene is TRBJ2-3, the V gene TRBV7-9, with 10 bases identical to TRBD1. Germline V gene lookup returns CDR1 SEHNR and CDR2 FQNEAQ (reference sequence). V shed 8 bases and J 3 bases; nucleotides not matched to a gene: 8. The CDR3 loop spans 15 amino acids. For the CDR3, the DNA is TGTGCCAGCGGGAAGACAGGGGGCCCAACAGATACGCAGTATTTT. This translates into CASGKTGGPTDTQYF.

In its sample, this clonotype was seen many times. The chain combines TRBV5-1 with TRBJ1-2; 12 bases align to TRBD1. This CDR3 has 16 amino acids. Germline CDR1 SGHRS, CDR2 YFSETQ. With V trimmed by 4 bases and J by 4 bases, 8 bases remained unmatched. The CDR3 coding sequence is TGCGCCAGCAGCGCGGGGACAGGGGGCTTTGGCTATGGCTACACCTTC. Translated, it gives CASSAGTGGFGYGYTF.

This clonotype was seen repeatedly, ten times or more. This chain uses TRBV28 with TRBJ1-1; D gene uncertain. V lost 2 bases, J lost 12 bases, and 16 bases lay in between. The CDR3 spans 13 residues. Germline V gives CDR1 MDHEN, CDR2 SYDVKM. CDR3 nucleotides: TGTGCCAGCAGTTTAACCAGGAATAGCTTCCCTTTCTTT. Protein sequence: CASSLTRNSFPFF.

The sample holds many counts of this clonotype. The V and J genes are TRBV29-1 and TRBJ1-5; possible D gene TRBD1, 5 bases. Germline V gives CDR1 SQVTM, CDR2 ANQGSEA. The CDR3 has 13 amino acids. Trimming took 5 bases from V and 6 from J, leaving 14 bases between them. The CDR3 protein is CSVPRGFGQPQHF. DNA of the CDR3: TGCAGCGTTCCCCGGGGCTTCGGTCAGCCCCAGCATTTT.

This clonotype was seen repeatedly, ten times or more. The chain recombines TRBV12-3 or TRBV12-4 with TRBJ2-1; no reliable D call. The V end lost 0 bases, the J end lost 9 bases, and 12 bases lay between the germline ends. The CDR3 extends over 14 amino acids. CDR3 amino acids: CASSLAVAQSEQFF. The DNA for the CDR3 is TGTGCCAGCAGTTTAGCGGTGGCTCAGAGTGAGCAGTTCTTC.

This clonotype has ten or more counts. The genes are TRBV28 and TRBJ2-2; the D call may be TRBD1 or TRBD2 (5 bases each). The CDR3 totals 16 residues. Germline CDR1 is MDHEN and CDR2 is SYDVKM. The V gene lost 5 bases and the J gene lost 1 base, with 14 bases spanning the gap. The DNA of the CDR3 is TGTGCCAGCAGTGGGGGTGTGAACAGGAACACCGGGGAGCTGTTTTTT. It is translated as CASSGGVNRNTGELFF. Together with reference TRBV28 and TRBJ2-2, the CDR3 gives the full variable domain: DVKVTQSSRYLVKRTGEKVFLECVQDMDHENMFWYRQDPGLGLRLIYFSYDVKMKEKGDIPEGYSVSREKKERFSLILESASTNQTSMYLCASSGGVNRNTGELFFGEGSRLTVL.

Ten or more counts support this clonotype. The CDR3 sequence is CASSLIYNEQFF. CDR3 DNA sequence: TGTGCCAGCAGCTTAATCTACAATGAGCAGTTCTTC. V gene TRBV7-9 combines with J gene TRBJ2-1, with D hard to call. CDR3 size: 12 residues. CDR1 SEHNR and CDR2 FQNEAQ come from the germline V gene (reference sequence). Trimming stripped 2 bases from V and 3 bases from J, with 2 bases between. Drawing the rest from reference TRBV7-9 and TRBJ2-1, the complete variable domain is DTGVSQNPRHKITKRGQNVTFRCDPISEHNRLYWYRQTLGQGPEFLTYFQNEAQLEKSRLLSDRFSAERPKGSFSTLEIQRTEQGDSAMYLCASSLIYNEQFFGPGTRLTVL.

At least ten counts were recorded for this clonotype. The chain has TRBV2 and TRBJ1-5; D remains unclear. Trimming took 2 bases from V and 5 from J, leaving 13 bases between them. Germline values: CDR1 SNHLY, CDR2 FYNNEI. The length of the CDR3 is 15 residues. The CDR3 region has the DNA TGTGCCAGCAGTGAAAGCCGGGGTACCGATCAGCCCCAGCATTTT. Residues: CASSESRGTDQPQHF. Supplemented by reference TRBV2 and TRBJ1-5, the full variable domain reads EPEVTQTPSHQVTQMGQEVILRCVPISNHLYFYWYRQILGQKVEFLVSFYNNEISEKSEIFDDQFSVERPDGSNFTLKIRSTKLEDSAMYFCASSESRGTDQPQHFGDGTRLSIL.

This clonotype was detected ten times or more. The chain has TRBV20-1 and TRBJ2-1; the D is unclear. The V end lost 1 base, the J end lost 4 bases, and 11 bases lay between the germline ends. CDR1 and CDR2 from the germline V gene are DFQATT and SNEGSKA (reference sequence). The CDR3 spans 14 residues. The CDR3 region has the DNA TGCAGTGCTAGAGCTGCCCTGGGGTACAATGAGCAGTTCTTC. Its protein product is CSARAALGYNEQFF.

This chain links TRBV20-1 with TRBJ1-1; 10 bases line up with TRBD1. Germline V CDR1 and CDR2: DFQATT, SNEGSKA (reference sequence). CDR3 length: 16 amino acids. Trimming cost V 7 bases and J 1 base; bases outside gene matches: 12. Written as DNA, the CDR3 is TGCAGTGTACCCGGGACAGGGGCCGTCGCGAACACTGAAGCTTTCTTT. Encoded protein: CSVPGTGAVANTEAFF.

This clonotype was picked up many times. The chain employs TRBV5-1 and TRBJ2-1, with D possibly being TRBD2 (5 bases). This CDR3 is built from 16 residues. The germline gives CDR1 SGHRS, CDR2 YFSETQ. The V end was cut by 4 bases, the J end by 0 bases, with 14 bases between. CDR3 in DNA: TGCGCCAGCAGCCCCTACGGGGAACGCTCCTACAATGAGCAGTTCTTC. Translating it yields CASSPYGERSYNEQFF.

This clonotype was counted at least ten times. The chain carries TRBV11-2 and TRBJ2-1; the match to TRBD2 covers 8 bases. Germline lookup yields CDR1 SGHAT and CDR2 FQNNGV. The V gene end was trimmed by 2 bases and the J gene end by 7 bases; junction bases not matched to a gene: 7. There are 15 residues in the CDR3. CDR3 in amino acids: CASSLIREGGNEQFF. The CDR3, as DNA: TGTGCCAGCAGCTTAATACGGGAGGGCGGGAATGAGCAGTTCTTC.

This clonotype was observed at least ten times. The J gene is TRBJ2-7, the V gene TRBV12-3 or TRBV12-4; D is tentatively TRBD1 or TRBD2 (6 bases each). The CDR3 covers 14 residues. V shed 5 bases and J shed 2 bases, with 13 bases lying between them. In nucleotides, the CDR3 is TGTGCCAGCAGTCCCCCGGGGGCTCCCTACGAGCAGTACTTC. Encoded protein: CASSPPGAPYEQYF.

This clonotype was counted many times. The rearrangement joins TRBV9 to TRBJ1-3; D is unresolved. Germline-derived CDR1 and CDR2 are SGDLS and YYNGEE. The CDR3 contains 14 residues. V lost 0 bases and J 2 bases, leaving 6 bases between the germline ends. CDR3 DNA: TGTGCCAGCAGCGTAGAGACAACTGGAAACACCATATATTTT. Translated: CASSVETTGNTIYF. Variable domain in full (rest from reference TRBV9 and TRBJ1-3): DSGVTQTPKHLITATGQRVTLRCSPRSGDLSVYWYQQSLDQGLQFLIQYYNGEERAKGNILERFSAQQFPDLHSELNLSSLELGDSALYFCASSVETTGNTIYFGEGSWLTVV.

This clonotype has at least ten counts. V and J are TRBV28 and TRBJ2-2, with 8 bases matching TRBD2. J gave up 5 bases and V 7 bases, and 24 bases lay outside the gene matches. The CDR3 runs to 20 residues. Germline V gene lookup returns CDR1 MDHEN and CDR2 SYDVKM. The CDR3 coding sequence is TGTGCCAGCACCAACCCCGGGACTAGGCTACTGAAGGAGTCTACCGGGGAGCTGTTTTTT. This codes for CASTNPGTRLLKESTGELFF.

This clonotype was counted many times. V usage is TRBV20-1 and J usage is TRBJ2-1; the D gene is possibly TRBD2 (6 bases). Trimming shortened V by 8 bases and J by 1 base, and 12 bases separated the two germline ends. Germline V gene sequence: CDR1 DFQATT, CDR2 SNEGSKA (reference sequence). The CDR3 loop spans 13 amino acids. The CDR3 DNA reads TGCAGTTTCTATAGCGGTTCCTACAATGAGCAGTTCTTC. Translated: CSFYSGSYNEQFF.

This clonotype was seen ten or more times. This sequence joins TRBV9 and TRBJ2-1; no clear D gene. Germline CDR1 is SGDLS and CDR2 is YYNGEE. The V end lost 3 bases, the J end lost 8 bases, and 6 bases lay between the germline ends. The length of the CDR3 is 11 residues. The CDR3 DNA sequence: TGTGCCAGCAGCGGAAAGGATGAGCAGTTCTTC. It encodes CASSGKDEQFF. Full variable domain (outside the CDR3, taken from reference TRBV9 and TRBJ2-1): DSGVTQTPKHLITATGQRVTLRCSPRSGDLSVYWYQQSLDQGLQFLIQYYNGEERAKGNILERFSAQQFPDLHSELNLSSLELGDSALYFCASSGKDEQFFGPGTRLTVL.

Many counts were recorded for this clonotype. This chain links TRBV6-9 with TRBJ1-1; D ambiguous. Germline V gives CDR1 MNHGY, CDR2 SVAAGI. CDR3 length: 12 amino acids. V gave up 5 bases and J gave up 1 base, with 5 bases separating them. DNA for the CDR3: TGTGCCAGCAGTCCAGCGAACACTGAAGCTTTCTTT. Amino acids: CASSPANTEAFF.

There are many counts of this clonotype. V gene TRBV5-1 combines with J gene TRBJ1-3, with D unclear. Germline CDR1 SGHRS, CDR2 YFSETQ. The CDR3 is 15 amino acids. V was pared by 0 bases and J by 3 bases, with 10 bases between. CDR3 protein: CASSLAADHGNTIYF. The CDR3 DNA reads TGCGCCAGCAGCTTGGCAGCCGATCATGGAAACACCATATATTTT. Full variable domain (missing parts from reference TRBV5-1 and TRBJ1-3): KAGVTQTPRYLIKTRGQQVTLSCSPISGHRSVSWYQQTPGQGLQFLFEYFSETQRNKGNFPGRFSGRQFSNSRSEMNVSTLELGDSALYLCASSLAADHGNTIYFGEGSWLTVV.

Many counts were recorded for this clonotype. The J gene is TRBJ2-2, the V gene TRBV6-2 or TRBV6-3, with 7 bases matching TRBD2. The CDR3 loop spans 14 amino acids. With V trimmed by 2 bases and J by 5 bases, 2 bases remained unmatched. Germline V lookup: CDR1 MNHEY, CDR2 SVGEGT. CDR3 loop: CASSYREETGELFF. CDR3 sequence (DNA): TGTGCCAGCAGTTACCGGGAGGAGACCGGGGAGCTGTTTTTT.

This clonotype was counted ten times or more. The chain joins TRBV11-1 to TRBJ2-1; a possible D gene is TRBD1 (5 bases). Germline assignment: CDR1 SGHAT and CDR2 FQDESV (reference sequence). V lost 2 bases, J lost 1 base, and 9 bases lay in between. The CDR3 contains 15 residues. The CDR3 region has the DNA TGTGCCAGCAGCTTAAAGGGGTATTCCTACAATGAGCAGTTCTTC. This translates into CASSLKGYSYNEQFF.

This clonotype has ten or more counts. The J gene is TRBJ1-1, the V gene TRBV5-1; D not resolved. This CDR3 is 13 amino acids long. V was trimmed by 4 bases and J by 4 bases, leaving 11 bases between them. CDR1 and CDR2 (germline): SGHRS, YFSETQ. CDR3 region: CASSRKDGTEAFF. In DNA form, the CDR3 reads TGCGCCAGCAGCCGGAAGGATGGCACTGAAGCTTTCTTT.